This TCR beta chain was identified in a study of cytomegalovirus exposure and HLA in healthy donors. Trimming took 6 bases from V and 3 from J; bases not matched to a gene: 11. In germline, CDR1 is MNHEY, CDR2 SMNVEV (reference sequence). The CDR3 is 16 amino acids. The study ran its PCR with 60 Vbeta and 13 Jbeta primers. TCRdb's table, derived via immunoSEQ multiplex PCR, lists solely in-frame clones and lacks some. This table has 100,000 to 150,000 clones, around 77% appearing once. This sequence originates from a male donor in good health and CMV-seropositive. The sample was PBMCs. The V call is TRBV27, the J call TRBJ1-5; TRBD1 aligns across 7 bases. The CDR3 sequence is CASSPRRQGFNQPQHF. The CDR3, as DNA: TGTGCCAGCAGCCCCAGGCGACAGGGCTTCAATCAGCCCCAGCATTTT.